The 27 T cell receptor beta chains listed next were all sequenced from one sample in a study of blood T cell repertoires in COVID-19. This table comes from immunoSEQ multiplex PCR, and its TCRdb copy is limited to in-frame clones, with some not included. The profile shows 300,000 to 450,000 clones, roughly 86% of them singletons. The sample comprised peripheral blood. The source of these receptors is a human donor with acute or convalescent COVID-19. The donor label of this sample is uncertain.

The chain employs TRBV4-1 and TRBJ1-2, with D possibly being TRBD1 (5 bases). Deletions cut 2 bases from V and 2 bases from J, with 12 bases between. Germline V CDR1 and CDR2: MGHRA, YSYEKL. The length of the CDR3 is 15 residues. The CDR3 region has the DNA TGCGCCAGCAGCCAACAGACAGTACTAAACTATGGCTACACCTTC. Translating gives CASSQQTVLNYGYTF.

The CDR3 loop is CASSLVSGVEDTEAFF. In DNA, the CDR3 is TGCGCCAGCAGCTTGGTTTCAGGGGTTGAGGACACTGAAGCTTTCTTT. The chain is built from TRBV5-1 and TRBJ1-1; possibly TRBD1 for D (6 bases). CDR3 length: 16 residues. V gave up 0 bases and J gave up 3 bases, with 15 bases separating them. CDR1 is SGHRS and CDR2 is YFSETQ in the germline V gene.

The chain recombines TRBV5-1 with TRBJ2-1; the match to TRBD1 covers 10 bases. Trimming removed 4 bases from V and 0 bases from J; junction bases left unmatched: 10. Germline assignment: CDR1 SGHRS and CDR2 YFSETQ. The CDR3 spans 18 residues. The CDR3 is CASSGGTGVDSSYNEQFF. The CDR3 DNA is TGCGCCAGCAGCGGTGGGACAGGGGTTGATAGCTCCTACAATGAGCAGTTCTTC.

V is TRBV18 and J is TRBJ1-6; 7 nucleotides line up with TRBD1. The CDR3 has 15 amino acids. V lost 6 bases and J lost 10; bases outside the gene matches: 12. Looked up from germline, CDR1 is KGHSH and CDR2 is LQKENI. CDR3 sequence (DNA): TGTGCCAGCTCTATCGACAGGGCGAAGGGGTCACCCCTCCACTTT. This gives the protein CASSIDRAKGSPLHF.

The genes are TRBV9 and TRBJ2-7, with TRBD1 as a possible D gene (6 bases). In germline, CDR1 is SGDLS, CDR2 YYNGEE. Between the trimmed V and J ends, which lost 3 bases and 3 bases, there was a span of 13 bases. The CDR3 runs to 14 residues. CDR3 sequence: CASSALQGSYEQYF. The CDR3 DNA reads TGTGCCAGCAGCGCCTTACAGGGAAGCTACGAGCAGTACTTC. Using reference TRBV9 and TRBJ2-7 for the parts outside the CDR3, the full variable domain is DSGVTQTPKHLITATGQRVTLRCSPRSGDLSVYWYQQSLDQGLQFLIQYYNGEERAKGNILERFSAQQFPDLHSELNLSSLELGDSALYFCASSALQGSYEQYFGPGTRLTVT.

This chain's CDR3 is CASSRDRGGGNTIYF. In nucleotides, the CDR3 is TGTGCCAGCAGCCGAGACAGGGGTGGTGGAAACACCATATATTTT. The gene calls are TRBV28 and TRBJ1-3; 8 bases line up with TRBD1. Trimming at V came to 6 bases and at J to 3 bases, leaving 7 bases not matched to a gene. Germline V gene lookup returns CDR1 MDHEN and CDR2 SYDVKM. There are 15 residues in the CDR3.

This chain joins TRBV19 and TRBJ2-2; 7 bases fit TRBD2. V shed 1 base, J shed 4 bases, and the junction held 3 bases outside the gene matches. Germline CDR1 LNHDA, CDR2 SQIVND (reference sequence). This CDR3 is built from 15 residues. CDR3 in amino acids: CASSIGGLVTGELFF. In nucleotides, the CDR3 is TGTGCCAGTAGTATAGGAGGACTAGTCACCGGGGAGCTGTTTTTT.

V and J are TRBV9 and TRBJ2-1; possibly TRBD2 for D (7 bases). V was trimmed by 0 bases and J by 9 bases, leaving 13 bases between them. The CDR3 is 14 amino acids. Germline CDR1 reads SGDLS; CDR2 reads YYNGEE. The DNA of the CDR3 is TGTGCCAGCAGCGTAGACGGGGGGCGGGCTGAGCAGTTCTTC. The encoded protein is CASSVDGGRAEQFF.

The gene calls are TRBV9 and TRBJ2-1; D not certain. The V gene lost 0 bases and the J gene lost 0 bases, with 13 bases spanning the gap. The germline CDR1 and CDR2 sequences are SGDLS and YYNGEE. CDR3 length equals 17 residues. DNA for the CDR3: TGTGCCAGCAGCGTAGAAGGAGTTGTTAGCTCCTACAATGAGCAGTTCTTC. It is translated as CASSVEGVVSSYNEQFF.

This clone was recorded a few times. The chain links TRBV5-1 to TRBJ1-1; TRBD1 matches 11 bases. Germline lookup yields CDR1 SGHRS and CDR2 YFSETQ. The CDR3 is 16 amino acids. V shed 5 bases, J shed 1 base, and the junction held 7 bases outside the gene matches. In DNA, the CDR3 is TGCGCCAGCAGAAGTGGACAGGGGGCGGGGAACACTGAAGCTTTCTTT. The encoded protein is CASRSGQGAGNTEAFF.

The CDR3, as DNA: TGTGCCAGTAGACAGCAGGTCTTCACTGAAGCTTTCTTT. As protein: CASRQQVFTEAFF. The chain is built from TRBV19 and TRBJ1-1; D is unresolved. Trimming left V 6 bases short and J 4 bases short, with 12 bases between. There are 13 residues in the CDR3. Germline V gene sequence: CDR1 LNHDA, CDR2 SQIVND (reference sequence).

In its sample, this clone was seen a few times. The V and J genes are TRBV13 and TRBJ2-1; 10 bases map to TRBD2. CDR3 length: 16 amino acids. V trimming: 5 bases; J trimming: 3 bases; junction bases outside the gene matches: 7. Looked up from germline, CDR1 is PRHDT and CDR2 is FYEKMQ (reference sequence). The CDR3 spells CASSLLSSGGYNEQFF. CDR3 coding DNA: TGTGCCAGCAGCCTGTTGTCTAGCGGGGGCTACAATGAGCAGTTCTTC.

Points on this clone: This CDR3 is also generated by other DNA sequences in the sample. The rearrangement joins TRBV2 to TRBJ2-5, with 8 bases that match TRBD1. The CDR3 length is 14 residues. Germline-derived CDR1 and CDR2 are SNHLY and FYNNEI. V gave up 5 bases and J gave up 4 bases; unmatched junction bases: 6. The CDR3 nucleotides read TGTGCCAGCAGTAAAGACAGGGGTAGAGAGACCCAGTACTTC. Amino acid sequence: CASSKDRGRETQYF. The full variable domain, rest sourced from reference TRBV2 and TRBJ2-5, is EPEVTQTPSHQVTQMGQEVILRCVPISNHLYFYWYRQILGQKVEFLVSFYNNEISEKSEIFDDQFSVERPDGSNFTLKIRSTKLEDSAMYFCASSKDRGRETQYFGPGTRLLVL.

V usage is TRBV7-2 and J usage is TRBJ1-2, with TRBD1 matching 7 bases. CDR3 size: 15 residues. CDR1 SGHTA and CDR2 FQGNSA come from the germline V gene. Trimming took 2 bases from V and 1 from J; bases not matched to a gene: 4. CDR3 sequence (DNA): TGTGCCAGCAGCTTATCAGCAGGGGGTAACTATGGCTACACCTTC. Protein product: CASSLSAGGNYGYTF.

This clone was seen once. The rearrangement links TRBV7-2 to TRBJ2-3, with 8 bases aligning to TRBD2. The germline V gene encodes CDR1 SGHTA and CDR2 FQGNSA. V lost 1 base and J lost 5; bases outside the gene matches: 11. The CDR3 sequence is 17 residues long. CDR3: CASSLVASGGPKDTQYF. The CDR3 nucleotides read TGTGCCAGCAGCTTAGTTGCCAGCGGGGGTCCAAAAGATACGCAGTATTTT.

This clone was seen a handful of times. V usage is TRBV5-4 and J usage is TRBJ2-7; weak D call: TRBD1 (5 bases). CDR3 size: 15 residues. The germline CDR1 and CDR2 sequences are SGHNT and YYREEE (reference sequence). Trimming pared 2 bases from V and 1 base from J, leaving 13 bases between. The CDR3 is CASSFSAGISYEQYF. CDR3 coding DNA: TGTGCCAGCAGCTTTTCAGCAGGGATTTCCTACGAGCAGTACTTC.

This chain uses TRBV5-4 with TRBJ1-1; the D is unclear. CDR3 length: 13 amino acids. Trimming stripped 1 base from V and 1 base from J, with 5 bases between. Germline CDR1 is SGHNT and CDR2 is YYREEE (reference sequence). As DNA, the CDR3 is TGTGCCAGCAGCTTGACCGGGAACACTGAAGCTTTCTTT. This translates into CASSLTGNTEAFF.

The rearrangement links TRBV6-5 to TRBJ1-5; D may be TRBD1 (5 bases). Germline CDR1 and CDR2: MNHEY and SVGAGI. The V and J ends lost 5 bases and 10 bases respectively, with 15 bases between them. The CDR3 is 13 amino acids. CDR3 sequence reads: CASSKAGKDPQHF. The CDR3 coding sequence is TGTGCCAGCAGTAAGGCAGGGAAGGATCCCCAGCATTTT.

The chain is built from TRBV6-6 and TRBJ2-1; 7 bases are shared with TRBD2. V shed 5 bases and J 0 bases; nucleotides not matched to a gene: 13. The CDR3 length is 18 residues. Germline V gene lookup returns CDR1 MNHNY and CDR2 SVGAGI (reference sequence). CDR3 loop: CASSPRTLRGSSYNEQFF. The CDR3 DNA follows: TGTGCCAGCAGTCCCCGAACCCTGCGGGGGAGCTCCTACAATGAGCAGTTCTTC.

The CDR3 DNA sequence: TGTGCCAGCAGCCCTACAGAAATCTATGGCTACACCTTC. Protein sequence: CASSPTEIYGYTF. V gene TRBV7-9 combines with J gene TRBJ1-2, with D unresolved. This CDR3 is built from 13 residues. CDR1 SEHNR and CDR2 FQNEAQ come from the germline V gene (reference sequence). V lost 5 bases, J lost 4 bases, and 11 bases lay in between.

The chain couples TRBV9 to TRBJ1-2, with 8 positions matching TRBD1. CDR3 length: 17 residues. Germline V lookup: CDR1 SGDLS, CDR2 YYNGEE. V lost 4 bases, J lost 5 bases, and 16 bases stayed unmatched. CDR3 DNA sequence: TGTGCCAGCAGCAAATCCACAGGGGGTGGCCTAGGTTATGGCTACACCTTC. Amino acids: CASSKSTGGGLGYGYTF.

This chain uses TRBV5-1 with TRBJ1-3, with 7 bases that match TRBD1. J gave up 4 bases and V 0 bases, and 7 bases lay outside the gene matches. Germline-derived CDR1 and CDR2 are SGHRS and YFSETQ. This CDR3 region has 16 residues. The CDR3 DNA reads TGCGCCAGCAGCTTGGACGGTCAGGGGGGAGGAAACACCATATATTTT. It translates to CASSLDGQGGGNTIYF.

This sequence joins TRBV14 and TRBJ1-1; D remains unclear. Deletions cut 10 bases from V and 0 bases from J, with 21 bases between. This CDR3 region has 16 residues. Germline V gives CDR1 SGHDN, CDR2 FVKESK. The CDR3 here is CATLTTTPDLNTEAFF. CDR3 coding DNA: TGTGCCACCTTAACGACAACTCCAGACCTGAACACTGAAGCTTTCTTT.

The V gene is TRBV19, the J gene TRBJ2-1; TRBD2 aligns across 7 bases. Trimming cost V 1 base and J 3 bases; bases outside gene matches: 6. CDR1 and CDR2 (germline): LNHDA, SQIVND (reference sequence). The CDR3 spans 16 residues. This CDR3 reads CASSIGVASGYNEQFF. The CDR3 coding sequence is TGTGCCAGTAGTATAGGCGTTGCTAGCGGCTACAATGAGCAGTTCTTC.

The chain couples TRBV21-1 to TRBJ1-2; no DNA check was done on the table's D call, TRBD1. TRBV21-1 is noted as a pseudogene. CDR3 length equals 15 residues. The chain's CDR3 is CASMQPPTRNYGYTF. CDR3 nucleotides: TGTGCCAGCATGCAACCCCCCACACGAAACTATGGCTACACCTTC.

The V and J genes are TRBV10-2 and TRBJ2-5; 8 bases agree with TRBD2. Germline CDR1 reads WSHSY; CDR2 reads SAAADI. The CDR3 is made up of 15 amino acids. The ends lost 6 bases at V and 5 bases at J; junction bases unmatched: 11. CDR3 nucleotide sequence: TGCGCCAGCAGACCTGGACTAGCAACGGCGGAGACCCAGTACTTC. Amino acid sequence: CASRPGLATAETQYF.

The chain carries TRBV15 and TRBJ1-5; the D is unclear. The CDR3 loop spans 17 amino acids. V shed 0 bases and J shed 3 bases, with 15 bases lying between them. Germline V CDR1 and CDR2: LNHNV, YYDKDF (reference sequence). As DNA, the CDR3 is TGTGCCACCAGCAGAGATAGGACGGGAAGACTCAATCAGCCCCAGCATTTT. It is translated as CATSRDRTGRLNQPQHF.